A selection of T cell receptor beta chains follows, all from one sample in a study of blood T cell repertoires in COVID-19. Generated by immunoSEQ multiplex PCR, the TCRdb table keeps only in-frame clones and is missing some. The sample lists under 170,000 clones, about nine tenths occurring once. Sequencing was done on a sample of peripheral blood. The receptors stem from a woman aged 55 to 70 with active or convalescent COVID-19. CDR3s leave out the opening cysteine and the closing phenylalanine or tryptophan.

V gene: TRBV5-1
J gene: TRBJ1-2
CDR3 protein: ASSLATANYGYT

V gene: TRBV12-3/TRBV12-4
J gene: TRBJ1-1
CDR3 protein: ASSLSGGTEAF

V gene: TRBV11-2
J gene: TRBJ1-3
CDR3 protein: ASTSHRSSGNTIY

V gene: TRBV3-1/TRBV3-2
J gene: TRBJ1-6
CDR3 protein: ASSHSGTMGSPLH

V gene: TRBV4-3
J gene: TRBJ1-2
CDR3 protein: ASSQEQQGVGYT

V gene: TRBV30
J gene: TRBJ2-2
CDR3 protein: AWVENTGELF

V gene: TRBV2
J gene: TRBJ2-3
CDR3 protein: ASSAQGYEDTQY

V gene: TRBV7-9
J gene: TRBJ1-1
CDR3 protein: ASSLFHEQGEAF

V gene: TRBV4-3
J gene: TRBJ2-3
CDR3 protein: ASSPDGGLAGGTDTQY

V gene: TRBV6-5
J gene: TRBJ1-4
CDR3 protein: ASSYATGGPEKLF